This entry is about one T cell receptor (beta chain). The antigen is unknown. Purification of the CD8+ and CD4+ T cells relied on negative isolation, and TEMRA cells underwent FACS enrichment. The sample is drawn from a study of CD8 T cells in Susac syndrome. General study results and limits: In its TCR sequencing and HLA analysis, the study acknowledged that the number of individuals was relatively small.

CDR1 MNHEY and CDR2 SVGEGT come from the germline V gene. The length of the CDR3 is 17 residues. V trimming: 5 bases; J trimming: 0 bases; junction bases outside the gene matches: 10. RNA, at about 0.45 to 1 ug, was reverse transcribed with random hexamers. A single record per CDR3 protein comes from TCRdb applying MiXCR to the immunoSEQ multiplex PCR reads. The sample carries under 200,000 distinct CDR3 sequences, about 93% recorded once. Sequencing used CD4+ T cells from PBMCs. The origin of this receptor is a human donor in good health. The V gene is TRBV6-2 or TRBV6-3, the J gene TRBJ2-5; TRBD1 agrees at 9 bases. CDR3 in DNA: TGTGCCAGCAGTGTCCTACAGGGGGCTCAGTACCAAGAGACCCAGTACTTC. It translates to CASSVLQGAQYQETQYF.